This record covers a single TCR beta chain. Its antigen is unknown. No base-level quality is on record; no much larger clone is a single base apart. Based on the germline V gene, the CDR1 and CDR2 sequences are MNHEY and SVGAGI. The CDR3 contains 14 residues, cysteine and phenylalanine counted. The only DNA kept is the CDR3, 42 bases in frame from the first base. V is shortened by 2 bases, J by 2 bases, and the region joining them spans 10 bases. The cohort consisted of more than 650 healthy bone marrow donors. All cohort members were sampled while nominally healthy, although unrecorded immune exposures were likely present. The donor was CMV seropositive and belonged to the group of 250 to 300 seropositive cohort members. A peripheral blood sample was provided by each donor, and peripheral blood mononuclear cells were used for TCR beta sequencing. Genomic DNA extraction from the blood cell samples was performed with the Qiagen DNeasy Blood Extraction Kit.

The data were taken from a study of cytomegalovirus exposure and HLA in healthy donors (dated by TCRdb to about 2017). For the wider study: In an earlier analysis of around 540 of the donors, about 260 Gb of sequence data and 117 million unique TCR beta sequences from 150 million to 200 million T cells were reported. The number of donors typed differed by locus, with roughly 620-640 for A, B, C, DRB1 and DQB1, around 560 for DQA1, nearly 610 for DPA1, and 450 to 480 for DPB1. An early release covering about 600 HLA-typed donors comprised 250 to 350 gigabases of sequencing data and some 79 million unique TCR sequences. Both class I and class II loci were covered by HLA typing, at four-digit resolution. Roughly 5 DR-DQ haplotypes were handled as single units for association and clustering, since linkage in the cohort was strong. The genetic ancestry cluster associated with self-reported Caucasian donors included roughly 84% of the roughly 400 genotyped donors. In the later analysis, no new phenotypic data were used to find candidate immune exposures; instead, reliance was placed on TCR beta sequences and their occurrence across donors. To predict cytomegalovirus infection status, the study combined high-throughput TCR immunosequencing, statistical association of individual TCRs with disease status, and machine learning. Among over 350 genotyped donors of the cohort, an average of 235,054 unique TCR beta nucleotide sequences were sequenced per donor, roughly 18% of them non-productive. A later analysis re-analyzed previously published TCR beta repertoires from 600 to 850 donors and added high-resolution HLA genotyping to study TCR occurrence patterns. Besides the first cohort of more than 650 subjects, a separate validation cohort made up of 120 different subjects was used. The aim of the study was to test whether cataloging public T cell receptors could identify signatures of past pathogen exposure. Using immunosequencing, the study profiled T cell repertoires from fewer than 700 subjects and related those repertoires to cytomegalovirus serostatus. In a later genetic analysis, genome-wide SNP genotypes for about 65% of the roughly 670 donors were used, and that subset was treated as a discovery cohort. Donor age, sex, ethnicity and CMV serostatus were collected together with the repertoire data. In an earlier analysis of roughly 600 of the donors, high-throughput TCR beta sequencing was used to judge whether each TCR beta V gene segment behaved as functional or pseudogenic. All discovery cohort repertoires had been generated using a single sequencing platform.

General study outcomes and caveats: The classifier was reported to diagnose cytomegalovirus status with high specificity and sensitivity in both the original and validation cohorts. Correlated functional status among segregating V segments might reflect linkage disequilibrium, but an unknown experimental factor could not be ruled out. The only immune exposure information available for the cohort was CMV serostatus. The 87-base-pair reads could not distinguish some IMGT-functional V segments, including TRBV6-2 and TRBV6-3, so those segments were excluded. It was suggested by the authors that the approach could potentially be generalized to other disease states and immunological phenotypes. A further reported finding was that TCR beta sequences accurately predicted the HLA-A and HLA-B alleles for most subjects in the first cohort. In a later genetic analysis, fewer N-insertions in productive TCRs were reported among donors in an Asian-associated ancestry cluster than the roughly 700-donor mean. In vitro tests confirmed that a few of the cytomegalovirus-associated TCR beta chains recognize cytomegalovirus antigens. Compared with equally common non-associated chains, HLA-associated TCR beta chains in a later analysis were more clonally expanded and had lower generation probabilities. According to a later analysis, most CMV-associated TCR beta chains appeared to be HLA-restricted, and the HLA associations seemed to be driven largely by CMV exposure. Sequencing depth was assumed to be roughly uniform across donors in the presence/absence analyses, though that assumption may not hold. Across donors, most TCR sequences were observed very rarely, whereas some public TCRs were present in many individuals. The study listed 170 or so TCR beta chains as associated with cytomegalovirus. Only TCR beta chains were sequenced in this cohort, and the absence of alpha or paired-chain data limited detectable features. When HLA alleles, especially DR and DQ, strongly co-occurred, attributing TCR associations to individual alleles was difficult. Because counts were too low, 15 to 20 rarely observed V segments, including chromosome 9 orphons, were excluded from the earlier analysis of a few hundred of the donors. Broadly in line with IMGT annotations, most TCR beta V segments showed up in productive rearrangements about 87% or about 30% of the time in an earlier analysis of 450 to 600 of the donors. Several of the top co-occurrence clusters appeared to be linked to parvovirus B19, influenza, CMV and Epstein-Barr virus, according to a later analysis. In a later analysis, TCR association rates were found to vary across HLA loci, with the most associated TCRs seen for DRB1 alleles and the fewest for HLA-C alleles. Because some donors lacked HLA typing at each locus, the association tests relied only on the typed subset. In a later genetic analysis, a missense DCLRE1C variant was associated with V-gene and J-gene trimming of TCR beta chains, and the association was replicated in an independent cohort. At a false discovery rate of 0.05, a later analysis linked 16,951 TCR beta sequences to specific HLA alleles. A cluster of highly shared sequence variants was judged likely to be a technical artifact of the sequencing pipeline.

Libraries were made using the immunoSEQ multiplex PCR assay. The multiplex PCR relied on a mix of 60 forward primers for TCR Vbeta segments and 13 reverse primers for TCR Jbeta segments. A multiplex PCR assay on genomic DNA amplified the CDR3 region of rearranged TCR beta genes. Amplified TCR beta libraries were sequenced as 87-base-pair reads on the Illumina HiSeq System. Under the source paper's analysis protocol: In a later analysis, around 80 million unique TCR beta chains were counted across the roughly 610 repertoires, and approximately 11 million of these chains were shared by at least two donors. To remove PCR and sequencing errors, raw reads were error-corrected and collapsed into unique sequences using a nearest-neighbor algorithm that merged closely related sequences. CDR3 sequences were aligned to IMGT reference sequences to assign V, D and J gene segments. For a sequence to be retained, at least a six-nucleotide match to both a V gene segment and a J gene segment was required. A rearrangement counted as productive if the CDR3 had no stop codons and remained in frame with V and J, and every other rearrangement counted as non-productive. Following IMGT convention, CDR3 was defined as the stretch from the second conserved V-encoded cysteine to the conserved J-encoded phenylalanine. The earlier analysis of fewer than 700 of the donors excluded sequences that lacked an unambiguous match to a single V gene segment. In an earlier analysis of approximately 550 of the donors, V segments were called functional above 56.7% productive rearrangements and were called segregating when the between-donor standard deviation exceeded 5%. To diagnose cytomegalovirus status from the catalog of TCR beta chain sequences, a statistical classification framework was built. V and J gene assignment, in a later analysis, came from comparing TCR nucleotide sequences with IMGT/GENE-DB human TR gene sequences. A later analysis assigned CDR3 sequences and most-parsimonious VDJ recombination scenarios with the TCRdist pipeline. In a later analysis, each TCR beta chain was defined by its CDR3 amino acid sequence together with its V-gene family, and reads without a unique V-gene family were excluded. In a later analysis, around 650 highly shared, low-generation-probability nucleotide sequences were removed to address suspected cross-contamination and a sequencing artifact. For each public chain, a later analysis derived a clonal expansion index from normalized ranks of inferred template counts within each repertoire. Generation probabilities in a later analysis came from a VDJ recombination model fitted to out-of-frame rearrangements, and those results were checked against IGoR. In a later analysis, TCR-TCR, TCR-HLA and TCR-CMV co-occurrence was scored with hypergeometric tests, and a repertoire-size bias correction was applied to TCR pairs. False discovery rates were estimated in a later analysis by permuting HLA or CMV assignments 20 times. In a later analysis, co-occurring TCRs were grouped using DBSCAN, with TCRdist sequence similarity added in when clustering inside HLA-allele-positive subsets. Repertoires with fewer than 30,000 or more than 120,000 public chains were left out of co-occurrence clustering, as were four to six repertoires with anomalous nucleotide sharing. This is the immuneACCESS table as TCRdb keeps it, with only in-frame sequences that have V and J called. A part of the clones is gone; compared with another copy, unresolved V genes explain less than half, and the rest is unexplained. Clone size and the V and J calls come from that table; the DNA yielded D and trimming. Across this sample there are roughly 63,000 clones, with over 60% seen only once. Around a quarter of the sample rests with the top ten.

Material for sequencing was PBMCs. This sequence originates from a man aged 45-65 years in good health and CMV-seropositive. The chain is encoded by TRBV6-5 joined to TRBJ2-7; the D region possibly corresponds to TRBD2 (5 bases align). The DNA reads TGTGCCAGCAGTTACGGACCGGGGACCTACGAGCAGTACTTC. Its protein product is CASSYGPGTYEQYF.